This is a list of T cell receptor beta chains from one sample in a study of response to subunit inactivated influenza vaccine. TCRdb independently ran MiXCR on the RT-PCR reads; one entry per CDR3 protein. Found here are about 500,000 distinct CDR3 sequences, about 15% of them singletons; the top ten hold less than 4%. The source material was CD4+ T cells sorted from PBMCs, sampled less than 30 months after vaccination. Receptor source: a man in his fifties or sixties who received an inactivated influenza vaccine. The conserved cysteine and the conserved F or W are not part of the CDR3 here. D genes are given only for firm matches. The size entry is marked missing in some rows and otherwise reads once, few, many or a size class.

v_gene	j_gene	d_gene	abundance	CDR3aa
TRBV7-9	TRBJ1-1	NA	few	ASSLAGVETEAF
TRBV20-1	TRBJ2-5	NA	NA	SANPGRQETQY
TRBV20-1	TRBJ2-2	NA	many	SARPGTHANTGELF
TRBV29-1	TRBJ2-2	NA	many	SATRPRNTGELF
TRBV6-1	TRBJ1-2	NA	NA	ASSEGRQLYGYT
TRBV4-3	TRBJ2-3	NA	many	ASSQEPPRQASLYTDTQY
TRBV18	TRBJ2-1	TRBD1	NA	ASSPLVVGTGGNEQF
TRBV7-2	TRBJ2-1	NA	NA	ASRRQTQGEQF
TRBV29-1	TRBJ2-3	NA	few	SVRQQLTDTQY
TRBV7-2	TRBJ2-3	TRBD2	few	ASSFGWRGTIQGTQY
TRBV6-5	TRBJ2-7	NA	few	ASSYSMAQREQY
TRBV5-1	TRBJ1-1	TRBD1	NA	ASSGGGGAGNTEAF
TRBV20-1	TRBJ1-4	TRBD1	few	SASQTGGREKLF
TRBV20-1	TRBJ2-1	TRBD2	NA	SARFRRGGFGAEQF
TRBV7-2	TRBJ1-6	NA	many	ASSLKGISGVSPLH
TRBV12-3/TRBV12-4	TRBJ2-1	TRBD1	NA	ASSIRGPGGVEQF
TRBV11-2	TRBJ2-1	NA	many	ASSPEGNEQF
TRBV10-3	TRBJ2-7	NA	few	AISATANSYEQY
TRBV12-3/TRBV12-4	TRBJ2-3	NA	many	ASRVNGRGDTQY
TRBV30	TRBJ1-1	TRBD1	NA	AWRAGGGRTEAF
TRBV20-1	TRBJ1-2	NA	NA	SARQGLGYGYT
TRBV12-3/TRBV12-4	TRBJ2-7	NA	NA	ASSTLRDKQY
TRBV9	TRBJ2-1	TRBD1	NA	ASSTGTGIGNEQF
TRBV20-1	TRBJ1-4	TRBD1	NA	SAPGTGSEKLF
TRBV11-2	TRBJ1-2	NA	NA	ASSAEGDGYT
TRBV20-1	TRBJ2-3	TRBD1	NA	SARPGTGGTDTQY